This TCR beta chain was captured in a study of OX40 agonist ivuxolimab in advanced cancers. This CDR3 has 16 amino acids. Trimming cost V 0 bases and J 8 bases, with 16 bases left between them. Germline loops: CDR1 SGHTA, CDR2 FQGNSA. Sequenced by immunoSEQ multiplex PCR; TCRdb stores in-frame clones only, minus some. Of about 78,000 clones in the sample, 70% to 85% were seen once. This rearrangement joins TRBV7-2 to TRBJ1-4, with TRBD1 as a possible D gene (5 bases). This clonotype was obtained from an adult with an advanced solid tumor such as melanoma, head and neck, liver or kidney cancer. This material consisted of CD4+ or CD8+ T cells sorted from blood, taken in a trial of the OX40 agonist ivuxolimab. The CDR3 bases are TGTGCCAGCAGCTTAGCGCGGGCAGGGCGACAAGAAAAACTGTTTTTT. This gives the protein CASSLARAGRQEKLFF.